This T cell receptor beta chain comes out of a study of cytomegalovirus exposure and HLA in healthy donors. This clone was seen once. The PCR used 60 Vbeta and 13 Jbeta primers. Authors' analysis steps: Later reanalysis found roughly 80 million unique TCR beta chains, some 10 million of them shared. The repertoire was sequenced with immunoSEQ multiplex PCR; TCRdb's copy has only in-frame clones and lacks some. V, J and clone size are taken as reported in that table, and D and trimming were inferred from the DNA itself. The table lists around 170,000 clones, around 80% of them singletons, with 1% in the top ten. With V trimmed by 3 bases and J by 9 bases, 17 bases remained unmatched. Germline CDR1 and CDR2: ENHRY and SYGVKD. The CDR3 loop spans 18 amino acids.

The clonotype was recovered from a woman in her forties or fifties in good health and CMV-seropositive. Material: PBMCs. The chain links TRBV10-3 to TRBJ2-3; TRBD2 matches at 11 bases. CDR3 bases: TGTGCCATCAGTGATGGGCTAGCGGGAGGTCTACCCTTGGGGACGCAGTATTTT. This codes for CAISDGLAGGLPLGTQYF.